This passage covers 18 T cell receptor beta chains from one sample sequenced in a study of blood T cell repertoires in COVID-19 (dated by TCRdb to 2020 to 2021). Receptor amplification or capture employed the immunoSEQ multiplex PCR assay. In its TCRdb copy, this immuneACCESS table keeps in-frame sequences only and misses some clones. Where compared with another copy, unresolved V genes explain less than half of these, and the others have no known cause. The sample data list about 170,000 clones, and around 80% of these were observed just once. Roughly a fifth of the sample comes from the top ten. The specimen sequenced was peripheral blood. These receptors came from an older woman who had recovered from COVID-19.

A single count supports this clone. V usage is TRBV4-1 and J usage is TRBJ2-3, with 10 bases lining up with TRBD1. V shed 0 bases and J 3 bases; nucleotides not matched to a gene: 0. Germline V gives CDR1 MGHRA, CDR2 YSYEKL. CDR3 length: 15 amino acids. The CDR3 DNA reads TGCGCCAGCAGCCAAGAGGGACAGGGGACAGATACGCAGTATTTT. Translation: CASSQEGQGTDTQYF.

The genes are TRBV30 and TRBJ2-1; D unclear. The V end was cut by 3 bases, the J end by 12 bases, with 12 bases between. Germline V gives CDR1 GTSNPN, CDR2 SVGIG (reference sequence). The CDR3 totals 11 residues. The CDR3 sequence is CAWSPGPGQFF. CDR3 nucleotides: TGTGCCTGGAGCCCCGGTCCGGGGCAGTTCTTC.

As regards this clone: Within the sample, other DNA sequences also encode this same CDR3. The rearrangement joins TRBV27 to TRBJ2-5; 7 nucleotides agree with TRBD1. V shed 3 bases and J 5 bases; nucleotides not matched to a gene: 3. CDR1 is MNHEY and CDR2 is SMNVEV in the germline V gene (reference sequence). CDR3 length equals 13 residues. The CDR3 bases are TGTGCCAGCAGTTTCCTCAGGGGGGAGACCCAGTACTTC. Translating it yields CASSFLRGETQYF.

V is TRBV9 and J is TRBJ1-3, with D possibly TRBD1 on 6 matching bases. Trimming took 6 bases from V and 4 from J, leaving 17 bases between them. Germline CDR1 SGDLS, CDR2 YYNGEE. The CDR3 runs 15 residues. CDR3 loop: CASNRGGARGNTIYF. The CDR3 DNA reads as TGTGCCAGCAACCGTGGGGGGGCGCGGGGAAACACCATATATTTT.

This sequence joins TRBV5-1 and TRBJ2-2, with 8 bases lining up with TRBD1. The CDR3 runs to 15 residues. The V gene's germline CDR1 is SGHRS and CDR2 YFSETQ. The V and J ends lost 3 bases and 1 base, in that order; junction bases with no gene match: 2. CDR3 in amino acids: CASSYGTGNTGELFF. The CDR3 DNA is TGCGCCAGCAGCTACGGGACAGGGAACACCGGGGAGCTGTTTTTT.

V gene TRBV7-3 combines with J gene TRBJ1-2; 8 bases line up with TRBD1. The CDR3 has 14 amino acids. V was pared by 5 bases and J by 7 bases, with 9 bases of the junction left unmatched. CDR1 SGHTA and CDR2 FQGTGA come from the germline V gene. CDR3 DNA sequence: TGTGCCAGCAGCGCCACGGCAGGGGGCGGTGGCTACACCTTC. Translation: CASSATAGGGGYTF.

In this sample, this clone turned up many times. This rearrangement joins TRBV5-4 to TRBJ1-1; 7 bases are a match to TRBD1. The germline V gene encodes CDR1 SGHNT and CDR2 YYREEE (reference sequence). The trim removed 3 bases at V and 6 bases at J, leaving 8 bases unmatched. There are 14 residues in the CDR3. CDR3 sequence (DNA): TGTGCCAGCAGCTACACAGGGGTTCGGGCTGAAGCTTTCTTT. Encoded protein: CASSYTGVRAEAFF.

The chain couples TRBV30 to TRBJ2-5, with D possibly being TRBD1 (5 bases). This CDR3 is 13 amino acids long. CDR1 is GTSNPN, CDR2 SVGIG, per germline (reference sequence). Trimming took off 1 base at V and 1 base at J, with 7 bases between the two ends. In DNA, the CDR3 is TGTGCCTGGAGTGGGGGCAGCCAAGAGACCCAGTACTTC. Protein sequence: CAWSGGSQETQYF.

The sample holds a few counts of this clone. The gene calls are TRBV3-1 (or the pseudogene TRBV3-2) and TRBJ2-7, with unresolved D. With 1 base removed from V and 6 bases from J, the gap between germline ends came to 7 bases. The CDR3 totals 12 residues. Germline V gene data show CDR1 as LGHDT and CDR2 as YNNKEL (reference sequence). CDR3 sequence (DNA): TGTGCCAGCAGCCAAGCCTTTTTCGAGCAGTACTTC. Protein product: CASSQAFFEQYF.

The chain combines TRBV7-2 with TRBJ1-6; D call uncertain. Germline loops: CDR1 SGHTA, CDR2 FQGNSA. The CDR3 is 15 residues long. The germline V and J ends were trimmed by 5 bases and 7 bases, with 15 bases remaining between them. The CDR3 reads CASSPLWQSNSPLHF. The CDR3 DNA follows: TGTGCCAGCAGCCCCTTGTGGCAGTCAAATTCACCCCTCCACTTT.

In this sample, this clone turned up once. The rearrangement uses TRBV2 and TRBJ2-7; 7 bases match TRBD2. This CDR3 spans 15 amino acids. The germline V gene encodes CDR1 SNHLY and CDR2 FYNNEI. V lost 4 bases and J lost 0; bases outside the gene matches: 6. The CDR3 loop reads CASSGLAGDSYEQYF. CDR3 DNA: TGTGCCAGCAGTGGGCTCGCGGGGGACTCCTACGAGCAGTACTTC.

The chain couples TRBV28 to TRBJ1-1; 9 bases match TRBD1. This CDR3 region has 15 residues. Germline assignment: CDR1 MDHEN and CDR2 SYDVKM. V dropped 5 bases and J dropped 4; count of bases not matched to a gene: 8. The CDR3 protein is CASSAGDRVGTEAFF. CDR3 nucleotide sequence: TGTGCCAGCAGTGCTGGGGACAGGGTGGGCACTGAAGCTTTCTTT.

The chain's CDR3 is CSASRQGFYNEQFF. CDR3 coding DNA: TGCAGTGCTAGTCGGCAGGGTTTCTACAATGAGCAGTTCTTC. This sequence joins TRBV20-1 and TRBJ2-1, with a weak D call TRBD1 (5 bases). V lost 3 bases and J lost 3, with 12 bases in between. Germline V gene data show CDR1 as DFQATT and CDR2 as SNEGSKA (reference sequence). The CDR3 runs to 14 residues.

V usage is TRBV18 and J usage is TRBJ1-5; 10 bases line up with TRBD1. Unmatched junction bases numbered 6, after V lost 3 bases and J lost 4 bases. This CDR3 comprises 16 residues. Germline V gene data show CDR1 as KGHSH and CDR2 as LQKENI. CDR3 sequence (DNA): TGTGCCAGCTCACCCGGACAGGGGGGACCGAATCAGCCCCAGCATTTT. This translates into CASSPGQGGPNQPQHF.

This clone was seen a handful of times. V usage is TRBV4-1 and J usage is TRBJ2-7, with D maybe TRBD1 (6 bases). CDR3 length: 15 amino acids. The V gene lost 5 bases and the J gene lost 2 bases, with 16 bases spanning the gap. Germline assignment: CDR1 MGHRA and CDR2 YSYEKL. The CDR3 bases are TGCGCCAGCAGCTCCAATGGGTACAGGGCCTACGAGCAGTACTTC. Its protein is CASSSNGYRAYEQYF.

The chain joins TRBV5-4 to TRBJ2-2, with D unresolved. Trimming pared 3 bases from V and 0 bases from J, leaving 6 bases between. The CDR3 is 14 residues long. In germline, CDR1 is SGHNT, CDR2 YYREEE (reference sequence). In DNA form, the CDR3 reads TGTGCCAGCAGCTCCCCCACGAACACCGGGGAGCTGTTTTTT. The encoded protein is CASSSPTNTGELFF.

The V and J genes are TRBV10-1 and TRBJ2-7, with 10 bases identical to TRBD1. V was pared by 3 bases and J by 4 bases, with 6 bases of the junction left unmatched. Germline-derived CDR1 and CDR2 are WNHNN and SYGVQD (reference sequence). This CDR3 spans 15 amino acids. CDR3 sequence reads: CASSDGRTGGYEQYF. The CDR3 DNA sequence: TGCGCCAGCAGTGATGGAAGGACAGGGGGGTACGAGCAGTACTTC.

The rearrangement uses TRBV19 and TRBJ2-3; D is unclear. V dropped 3 bases and J dropped 5 bases, with 12 bases sitting between them. The CDR3 has 14 amino acids. Germline V gives CDR1 LNHDA, CDR2 SQIVND (reference sequence). Written as DNA, the CDR3 is TGTGCCAGTAGTATTGGCTGGTCTAGAGATACGCAGTATTTT. This sequence encodes CASSIGWSRDTQYF.